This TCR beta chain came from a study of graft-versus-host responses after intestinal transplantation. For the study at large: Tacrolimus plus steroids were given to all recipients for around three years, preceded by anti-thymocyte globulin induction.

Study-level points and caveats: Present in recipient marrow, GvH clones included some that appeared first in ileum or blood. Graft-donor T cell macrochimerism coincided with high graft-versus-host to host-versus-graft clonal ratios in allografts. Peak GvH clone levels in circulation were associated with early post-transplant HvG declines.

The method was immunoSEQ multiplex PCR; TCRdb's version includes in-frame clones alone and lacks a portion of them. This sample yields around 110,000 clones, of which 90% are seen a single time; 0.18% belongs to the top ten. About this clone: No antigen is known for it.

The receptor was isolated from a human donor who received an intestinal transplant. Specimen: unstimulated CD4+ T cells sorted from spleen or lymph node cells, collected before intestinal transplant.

CDR3 nucleotides: TGTGCCTGGAGTGTTATTGGGCGGGGGGCGGTTCAGTACTTC. It is translated as CAWSVIGRGAVQYF. The chain recombines TRBV30 with TRBJ2-4, with 8 bases aligning to TRBD2. V lost 0 bases and J lost 11; bases outside the gene matches: 9. The CDR3 is 14 amino acids. Germline CDR1 GTSNPN, CDR2 SVGIG (reference sequence).